This entry is about one TCR beta chain. Its specificity is not known. This record comes from a study of cytomegalovirus exposure and HLA in healthy donors. Points from the study as a whole: In a later analysis, a genetic analysis reported fewer productive-TCR N-insertions in an Asian-associated ancestry cluster than the cohort average.

13 Jbeta primers and 60 Vbeta primers were used for the PCR. Original methodology: Tens of millions of unique TCR beta chains, 9.5 million to 14 million shared, were counted in a later analysis. Profiled with immunoSEQ multiplex PCR; TCRdb holds only in-frame clones, not every one. For V, J and clone size, that table is used; D and trimming come from the DNA. The sample comprises some 200,000 clones, around 64% of which are singletons, and 2.6% rests with the top ten. V gave up 8 bases and J gave up 5 bases, with 20 bases separating them. The CDR3 runs 15 residues. Germline V gene lookup returns CDR1 MNHNS and CDR2 SASEGT.

The chain carries TRBV6-1 and TRBJ2-3, with D perhaps matching TRBD2 (5 bases). The TCR sequence derives from a man in his forties in good health and CMV-seropositive. Material: PBMCs. The CDR3 DNA reads as TGTGCCAGCCAACCAGCCACTAGGCTGATAGATACGCAGTATTTT. Residues: CASQPATRLIDTQYF.